This T cell receptor beta chain came from a study of identical twins. The study's findings and limits: Memory repertoires lacked the insertion deficit that abundant cord blood beta clonotypes showed. Conclusions relied on cross-sectional statistical analysis, not following the same donors.

Carrying unique molecular identifiers, the cDNA also gained a universal primer site through template switching. TCRdb used MiXCR to reprocess the 5' RACE reads, holding one entry per CDR3 protein. The data contain around 670,000 distinct CDR3 sequences, around 5.7% of them singletons. Germline lookup yields CDR1 MGHRA and CDR2 YSYEKL. Trimming removed 4 bases from V and 5 bases from J; junction bases left unmatched: 8. The CDR3 contains 16 residues. This clonotype came up a few times. Its antigen is undetermined. Sequencing was performed on naive T cells sorted from blood. This receptor was identified in a man aged 18 to 29 in good health. The chain combines TRBV4-1 with TRBJ2-2; 9 bases map to TRBD2. CDR3 sequence reads: CASSRRLAAETGELFF. The CDR3, as DNA: TGCGCCAGCAGCCGCAGACTAGCGGCGGAGACCGGGGAGCTGTTTTTT.